This T cell receptor beta chain was recorded in a study of monozygotic twins with inflammatory bowel disease. Study-level results: Between concordant and discordant twins, repertoire similarity failed to differ, a result that limited power may explain.

TCRdb processed the 5' RACE reads again and assigns one entry to each CDR3 protein, with no DNA. The sample spans more than 110,000 distinct CDR3 sequences; the ten largest clones claim around 1.2%. CDR1 SGHRS and CDR2 YFSETQ come from the germline V gene. This CDR3 is 15 amino acids long. Concerning this clonotype: Its antigen is currently unknown.

The sequencing sample was made of blood. This receptor was obtained from a human donor with ulcerative colitis or Crohn's disease, or a healthy co-twin of an affected twin (not recorded which). This chain connects TRBV5-1 to TRBJ2-1. CDR3 loop: CASSFGLAGRNEQFF.